These 9 T cell receptor beta chains were sequenced from one sample in a study of blood T cell repertoires in COVID-19. The protocol was immunoSEQ multiplex PCR, while the TCRdb copy is restricted to in-frame clones and leaves out a portion. The table shows some 150,000 clones, with roughly 85% occurring only once. Source material: peripheral blood. The receptors were gathered from a man aged 40-55 years with acute or convalescent COVID-19.

The CDR3 DNA sequence: TGTGCCAGAACAGGGGGGCCAAAACGGACTGAAGCTTTCTTT. As protein: CARTGGPKRTEAFF. The J gene is TRBJ1-1, the V gene TRBV7-3; 8 bases agree with TRBD1. This CDR3 is built from 14 residues. Germline values: CDR1 SGHTA, CDR2 FQGTGA. Unmatched junction bases numbered 11, after V lost 9 bases and J lost 5 bases.

This clone was observed once. This rearrangement joins TRBV2 to TRBJ1-1, with D unresolved. This CDR3 contains 14 residues. Germline V gene sequence: CDR1 SNHLY, CDR2 FYNNEI. With 7 bases removed from V and 6 bases from J, the gap between germline ends came to 18 bases. The CDR3 bases are TGTGCCAGCAAGCGGTGGGTAGGGAATGCTGAAGCTTTCTTT. Amino acids: CASKRWVGNAEAFF.

This clone was seen just once. The V and J genes are TRBV5-1 and TRBJ1-3; TRBD1 agrees at 7 bases. V lost 4 bases, J lost 0 bases, and 4 bases stayed unmatched. The CDR3 spans 15 residues. Germline lookup yields CDR1 SGHRS and CDR2 YFSETQ. The DNA for the CDR3 is TGCGCCAGCAGCACCGCAGGGGGCTCTGGAAACACCATATATTTT. Translation: CASSTAGGSGNTIYF.

The rearrangement links TRBV2 to TRBJ2-7; TRBD2 matches at 9 bases. V shed 7 bases, J shed 0 bases, and the junction held 4 bases outside the gene matches. In germline, CDR1 is SNHLY, CDR2 FYNNEI. This CDR3 region has 14 residues. The CDR3 nucleotides read TGTGCCAGCATAGCGGGGGTTAGCTCCTACGAGCAGTACTTC. Its translation is CASIAGVSSYEQYF.

This clone was found once. The chain combines TRBV6-2 or TRBV6-3 with TRBJ2-2; TRBD2 matches 9 bases. The V and J ends lost 5 bases and 1 base, in that order; junction bases with no gene match: 2. CDR1 is MNHEY, CDR2 SVGEGT, per germline. The CDR3 runs to 15 residues. CDR3 DNA sequence: TGTGCCAGCAGTCTTAGCGGGGGGAACACCGGGGAGCTGTTTTTT. Protein sequence: CASSLSGGNTGELFF.

This clone was seen only a few times. The rearrangement links TRBV4-3 to TRBJ2-4, with 12 bases identical to TRBD2. The CDR3 covers 16 residues. CDR1 and CDR2 (germline): LGHNA, YSLEER. Unmatched junction bases numbered 7, after V lost 4 bases and J lost 6 bases. CDR3 in DNA: TGCGCCAGCAGCCCATCTAGCGGGGGGGCGGGAAACATTCAGTACTTC. Translating gives CASSPSSGGAGNIQYF.

This rearrangement joins TRBV9 to TRBJ2-6; tentative D call: TRBD1 (6 bases). CDR3 length: 15 residues. V was trimmed by 2 bases and J by 3 bases, leaving 9 bases between them. Germline values: CDR1 SGDLS, CDR2 YYNGEE. CDR3 nucleotide sequence: TGTGCCAGCAGCGTGCAGGGGAATGGGGCCAACGTCCTGACTTTC. Its protein product is CASSVQGNGANVLTF.

The genes are TRBV18 and TRBJ2-7; TRBD1 is a possible D gene (6 bases). This CDR3 has 14 residues. Between the trimmed V and J ends, which lost 0 bases and 4 bases, there was a span of 10 bases. Looked up from germline, CDR1 is KGHSH and CDR2 is LQKENI. CDR3 in amino acids: CASSPPDSGYEQYF. The DNA for the CDR3 is TGTGCCAGCTCACCACCGGACAGTGGATACGAGCAGTACTTC.

The chain couples TRBV4-2 to TRBJ1-5; TRBD1 agrees at 10 bases. The length of the CDR3 is 15 residues. The germline CDR1 and CDR2 sequences are LGHNA and YNFKEQ. Unmatched junction bases numbered 7, after V lost 6 bases and J lost 5 bases. CDR3 in DNA: TGTGCCAGCAGTCTCGATGGGACAGGGGATCAGCCCCAGCATTTT. This encodes CASSLDGTGDQPQHF.